These T cell receptor beta chains were read from a single sample in a study of response to subunit inactivated influenza vaccine. Each CDR3 protein gets one entry after TCRdb re-called the RT-PCR reads with MiXCR. The repertoire includes under 950,000 distinct CDR3 sequences, less than 25% of them detected once, and 10% sits in the top ten. The specimen was PBMCs from blood, collected 5 days after vaccination. Source of these receptors: a man aged 50-59 years who received an inactivated influenza vaccine. CDR3s include the opening cysteine and the closing phenylalanine or tryptophan. D genes are given only for firm matches. Expanded clones get a size class; other rows say once, few or many, or leave the size out.

few	.	TRBJ2-3	18	TRBV5-1	TGCGCCAGCAGCTTGGGCCGCCGATCGTCTACCAGCACAGATACGCAGTATTTT	CASSLGRRSSTSTDTQYF
few	.	TRBJ1-1	17	TRBV7-2	TGTGCCAGCAGCTTAGTTGGGGGGGTACGCATGAACACTGAAGCTTTCTTT	CASSLVGGVRMNTEAFF
.	.	TRBJ2-5	14	TRBV28	TGTGCCAGCAATGACAGGCCCCGATCGGAGACCCAGTACTTC	CASNDRPRSETQYF
few	TRBD1	TRBJ2-4	15	TRBV19	TGTGCCAGTAGTAAGACAGGGGGCGCGGGGAACATTCAGTACTTC	CASSKTGGAGNIQYF
many	TRBD2	TRBJ2-1	15	TRBV27	TGTGCCAGCAGCCGCGCCGGGACTAGCGGGAGAAGGCAGTTCTTC	CASSRAGTSGRRQFF
.	.	TRBJ2-5	11	TRBV7-2	TGTGCCAGCAGCTTAGTAGTGGCCCAGTACTTC	CASSLVVAQYF
.	.	TRBJ1-4	14	TRBV2	TGTGCCATACGGGCCCAAGAGCCTAATGAAAAACTGTTTTTT	CAIRAQEPNEKLFF
few	.	TRBJ1-2	13	TRBV20-1	TGCAGTGCTAGCTTGGGGGGAAACTATGGCTACACCTTC	CSASLGGNYGYTF
few	.	TRBJ2-5	14	TRBV20-1	TGCAGTGCTAGAGATTTTGTGGCCCAAGAGACCCAGTACTTC	CSARDFVAQETQYF
few	TRBD2	TRBJ2-7	15	TRBV7-2	TGTGCCAGCAGCTTAGAGGGGCGGGAGATAGGGGAGCAGTACTTC	CASSLEGREIGEQYF
many	.	TRBJ2-5	12	TRBV3-1	TGTGCCAGCAGCCAAAGGGGGGAGACCCAGTACTTC	CASSQRGETQYF
many	.	TRBJ1-1	14	TRBV5-1	TGCGCCAGCAGCTTGAAAGGGGTCGACACTGAAGCTTTCTTT	CASSLKGVDTEAFF
many	.	TRBJ1-2	15	TRBV12-3/TRBV12-4	TGTGCCAGCACCCTTAGACAGGACCTTATCGATGGCTACACCTTC	CASTLRQDLIDGYTF
.	.	TRBJ2-3	16	TRBV10-3	TGTGCCATCAGAGCCATAGCGGCAGGGTCCACAGATACGCAGTATTTT	CAIRAIAAGSTDTQYF
.	.	TRBJ1-2	16	TRBV7-9	TGTGCCAGCAGCTCGGGACCTGCGGGCACTATGGGCGGCTACACCTTC	CASSSGPAGTMGGYTF
.	.	TRBJ1-5	16	TRBV6-1	TGTGCCAGCAGTCCCCGACCGTTGGGGATCAAACAGCCCCAGCATTTT	CASSPRPLGIKQPQHF
.	TRBD2	TRBJ2-7	17	TRBV2	TGTGCCAGCAGTGAGGGACTAGCGGGAGGGCGGAAATACGAGCAGTACTTC	CASSEGLAGGRKYEQYF
many	TRBD2	TRBJ2-1	15	TRBV7-9	TGTGCCAGCACCTCGAGCGGGGCTACCTACAATGAGCAGTTCTTC	CASTSSGATYNEQFF
few	.	TRBJ1-1	12	TRBV7-9	TGTGCCAGCAGCGTGAGGATGACTGAAGCTTTCTTT	CASSVRMTEAFF
.	TRBD2	TRBJ2-3	19	TRBV20-1	TGCAGTGCTAGAGTCTCGCGGGGGGGCATAAGTCCTAGCACAGATACGCAGTATTTT	CSARVSRGGISPSTDTQYF
.	.	TRBJ2-3	16	TRBV20-1	TGCAGTGCTGATTCAGGGGACTCGCACCTCACAGATACGCAGTATTTT	CSADSGDSHLTDTQYF
few	.	TRBJ2-5	17	TRBV7-9	TGTGCCAGCAGCTTAGCCGGTTCTCTACTGGCTGAGAAGACCCAGTACTTC	CASSLAGSLLAEKTQYF
few	.	TRBJ2-4	15	TRBV7-9	TGTGCCAGCAGCCAGAGGGGGGAAGCCAAAAACATTCAGTACTTC	CASSQRGEAKNIQYF
few	.	TRBJ2-1	14	TRBV18	TGTGCCAGCTCACCGGGCTCGACCTACAATGAGCAGTTCTTC	CASSPGSTYNEQFF
.	TRBD2	TRBJ2-1	14	TRBV29-1	TGCAGCGTCTCCACTAGCGGGTTCTACAATGAGCAGTTCTTC	CSVSTSGFYNEQFF
few	.	TRBJ1-2	14	TRBV7-2	TGTGCCAGCAGCCGTTCGGGACCGAACTATGGCTACACCTTC	CASSRSGPNYGYTF
few	TRBD2	TRBJ2-2	16	TRBV28	TGTGCCAGCAGTTTGGGTTTACTAGCGGCCACCGGGGAGCTGTTTTTT	CASSLGLLAATGELFF
few	TRBD1	TRBJ2-1	15	TRBV11-2	TGTGCCAGCAGCCCCCGGGACAGCGCCTACAATGAGCAGTTCTTC	CASSPRDSAYNEQFF
.	TRBD2	TRBJ2-5	16	TRBV11-1	TGTGCCAGCAGCCCAGAGGGGGGACTAGCGGGAGAGACCCAGTACTTC	CASSPEGGLAGETQYF
.	TRBD1	TRBJ2-1	15	TRBV5-1	TGCGCCAGCAGCTCGGGACAGGGGATTTACAATGAGCAGTTCTTC	CASSSGQGIYNEQFF
many	TRBD2	TRBJ2-1	19	TRBV27	TGTGCCAGCAGTTCCGGACTAGCGGGAGAGTCGATGATGAGTAATGAGCAGTTCTTC	CASSSGLAGESMMSNEQFF
.	.	TRBJ2-1	18	TRBV2	TGTGCCAGCAGTCCACCGGTTCTTAGCCAGAGCTCCTACAATGAGCAGTTCTTC	CASSPPVLSQSSYNEQFF
few	.	TRBJ2-7	19	TRBV11-2	TGTGCCAGCAGCTTACGAGGGCCCGAAATAAACTACGTCTCTTACGAGCAGTACTTC	CASSLRGPEINYVSYEQYF
few	TRBD1	TRBJ1-5	14	TRBV27	TGTGCCAGCAGACCGACAGGGGCTGGTCAGCCCCAGCATTTT	CASRPTGAGQPQHF
few	TRBD1	TRBJ2-7	15	TRBV28	TGTGCCAGCAGTACCAACAGGGGAGTAGACGACGAGCAGTACTTC	CASSTNRGVDDEQYF
.	TRBD1	TRBJ2-7	16	TRBV15	TGTGCCACCAGCAGAGGATGGACAGGGGAGGGCTACGAGCAGTACTTC	CATSRGWTGEGYEQYF
.	.	TRBJ2-3	12	TRBV13	TGTGCCAGCAGCTCCACTAGAGTAGGCCAGTATTTT	CASSSTRVGQYF
.	.	TRBJ2-7	14	TRBV7-2	TGTGCCAGCAGCTCTCGGACGGTTACCTACGAGCAGTACTTC	CASSSRTVTYEQYF
few	.	TRBJ2-7	15	TRBV6-1	TGTGCCAGCAGTCCCCCGATAAGGAGACTTTACGAGCAGTACTTC	CASSPPIRRLYEQYF
few	.	TRBJ1-2	14	TRBV12-3/TRBV12-4	TGTGCCAGCAGTACGCGGGAGATGGGCTATGGCTACACCTTC	CASSTREMGYGYTF
.	.	TRBJ2-5	13	TRBV29-1	TGCAGCGTTGCCTTCGGGTACCAAGAGACCCAGTACTTC	CSVAFGYQETQYF
.	.	TRBJ1-5	15	TRBV20-1	TGCAGTGCTAGTCCCCCGGGGGCGCGCAATCAGCCCCAGCATTTT	CSASPPGARNQPQHF
few	.	TRBJ2-1	16	TRBV2	TGTGCCAGCACTCCGGGACTCTTGAGCTCCTACAATGAGCAGTTCTTC	CASTPGLLSSYNEQFF
few	TRBD2	TRBJ2-1	14	TRBV20-1	TGCAGTGCTATCCCGGGACTAGCGAACAATGAGCAGTTCTTC	CSAIPGLANNEQFF
.	.	TRBJ2-7	12	TRBV12-3/TRBV12-4	TGTGCCAGCAGTTTGGTTATTTACGAGCAGTACTTC	CASSLVIYEQYF
.	TRBD1	TRBJ1-2	15	TRBV27	TGTGCCAGCAGTCCGACAGGGTTAGGATTTTATGGCTACACCTTC	CASSPTGLGFYGYTF
.	TRBD1	TRBJ2-1	14	TRBV12-3/TRBV12-4	TGTGCCAGCAGTTTGCGAGGGGGCCTTGATGAGCAGTTCTTC	CASSLRGGLDEQFF
.	.	TRBJ2-1	13	TRBV10-3	TGTGCCATCAGTGACCGCGGAGACAATGAGCAGTTCTTC	CAISDRGDNEQFF